The clone carrying this TCR beta chain showed up just once. This sample is part of a study of control samples from healthy donors and cancer patients. The CDR3 sequence is 11 residues long. Germline V gives CDR1 GTSNPN, CDR2 SVGIG (reference sequence). V was pared by 1 base and J by 4 bases, with 3 bases between. Measured with immunoSEQ multiplex PCR; TCRdb has only the in-frame clones, and not every one. This table has about 150,000 clones, over 85% appearing once. The chain carries TRBV30 and TRBJ2-3; D ambiguous. The receptor's source is a man aged 40-49 years in good health. Source material: blood. The chain's CDR3 is CAWSGSDTQYF. As DNA, the CDR3 is TGTGCCTGGAGTGGGTCAGATACGCAGTATTTT.